These 31 T cell receptor beta chains share one sample of origin, sequenced in a study of cytotoxic CD8 clonotypes in ibrutinib-treated CLL. The repertoire was sequenced with immunoSEQ multiplex PCR; TCRdb's copy has only in-frame clones and lacks some. The top ten hold approximately 15% of the sample, which has 60,000 to 70,000 clones, approximately 57% seen once. Sequenced material: PBMCs, taken after 12 months of ibrutinib treatment. All receptors derive from a human donor with chronic lymphocytic leukemia.

The V and J genes are TRBV12-5 and TRBJ2-1; D gene unclear. The V end lost 2 bases, the J end lost 0 bases, and 14 bases lay between the germline ends. Germline V gives CDR1 LGHNT, CDR2 FRNRAP. The CDR3 is made up of 17 amino acids. CDR3 DNA sequence: TGTGCTAGTGGTTTGTCCGACTTCCAAAGCTCCTACAATGAGCAGTTCTTC. Its protein is CASGLSDFQSSYNEQFF.

This rearrangement joins TRBV27 to TRBJ2-3; the D gene is possibly TRBD1 (6 bases). Trimming took 4 bases from V and 8 from J, leaving 10 bases between them. CDR3 length: 12 residues. The germline CDR1 and CDR2 sequences are MNHEY and SMNVEV (reference sequence). The CDR3 region has the DNA TGTGCCAGCAGTTCACAGGGTCTTACGCAGTATTTT. It yields the protein CASSSQGLTQYF.

This clone appeared a few times. The rearrangement uses TRBV2 and TRBJ1-5; TRBD1 is a possible D gene (5 bases). The CDR3 is 17 amino acids. Trimming pared 8 bases from V and 4 bases from J, leaving 24 bases between. CDR1 SNHLY and CDR2 FYNNEI come from the germline V gene. The CDR3 DNA is TGTGCCAGCGGGACGGAGGCAGGGACGTTAGGAAATCAGCCCCAGCATTTT. Protein: CASGTEAGTLGNQPQHF.

This clone was seen ten or more times. The chain joins TRBV11-2 to TRBJ2-7; D perhaps matches TRBD2 (5 bases). The CDR3 spans 13 residues. Germline V gives CDR1 SGHAT, CDR2 FQNNGV. Between the trimmed V and J ends, which lost 1 base and 6 bases, there was a span of 10 bases. In nucleotides, the CDR3 is TGTGCCAGCAGCTTAGCGGGGTTCGGCGAGCAGTACGTC. Translated: CASSLAGFGEQYV.

The chain combines TRBV14 with TRBJ2-2, with a possible D match to TRBD1 (6 bases). The length of the CDR3 is 16 residues. The V end lost 5 bases, the J end lost 6 bases, and 19 bases lay between the germline ends. CDR1 SGHDN and CDR2 FVKESK come from the germline V gene. In DNA form, the CDR3 reads TGTGCCAGCAGCGATAGACAGGCGCAAATGTCCGGGGAGCTGTTTTTT. This codes for CASSDRQAQMSGELFF.

This rearrangement joins TRBV9 to TRBJ1-5; D is uncertain. The germline gives CDR1 SGDLS, CDR2 YYNGEE. This CDR3 is 15 amino acids long. Between the trimmed V and J ends, which lost 2 bases and 4 bases, there was a span of 13 bases. Here the CDR3 DNA reads TGTGCCAGCAGCGTCCAAAGCGGGGTGAATCAGCCCCAGCATTTT. This codes for CASSVQSGVNQPQHF. The full variable domain, rest sourced from reference TRBV9 and TRBJ1-5, is DSGVTQTPKHLITATGQRVTLRCSPRSGDLSVYWYQQSLDQGLQFLIQYYNGEERAKGNILERFSAQQFPDLHSELNLSSLELGDSALYFCASSVQSGVNQPQHFGDGTRLSIL.

This chain uses TRBV2 with TRBJ2-7, with 10 bases aligning to TRBD2. Germline V lookup: CDR1 SNHLY, CDR2 FYNNEI. The J segment lost 3 bases and the V segment lost 5 bases, leaving 4 bases of the junction unmatched. There are 14 residues in the CDR3. CDR3 residues: CASSTGTSDYEQYV. CDR3 sequence (DNA): TGTGCCAGCAGTACCGGGACTAGCGACTACGAGCAGTACGTC.

The J gene is TRBJ1-2, the V gene TRBV6-5, with D possibly TRBD1 on 5 matching bases. The germline V and J ends were trimmed by 7 bases and 4 bases, with 16 bases remaining between them. This CDR3 is 14 amino acids long. From germline, CDR1 is MNHEY and CDR2 SVGAGI. In DNA, the CDR3 is TGTGCCAGCACCCCAGCCCGAGGGGCCTATGGCTACACCTTC. This codes for CASTPARGAYGYTF.

The rearrangement links TRBV27 to TRBJ2-2; TRBD2 agrees at 11 bases. With 9 bases clipped from V and 3 bases from J, the junction kept 12 bases outside the gene matches. This CDR3 comprises 17 residues. Germline CDR1 is MNHEY and CDR2 is SMNVEV (reference sequence). The DNA for the CDR3 is TGTGCCAGTCACCGATCTAGCGGGGGGCCCCACACCGGGGAGCTGTTTTTT. Residues: CASHRSSGGPHTGELFF.

This chain uses TRBV7-8 with TRBJ2-1, with TRBD1 matching over 8 bases. The ends lost 4 bases at V and 6 bases at J; junction bases unmatched: 5. The CDR3 is made up of 14 amino acids. Germline CDR1 and CDR2: SGHVS and FQNEAQ. The DNA of the CDR3 is TGTGCCAGCAGCTGGACAGGGTTAACCAATGAGCAGTTCTTC. It encodes CASSWTGLTNEQFF.

The V gene is TRBV27, the J gene TRBJ2-2; D unclear. In germline, CDR1 is MNHEY, CDR2 SMNVEV (reference sequence). This CDR3 region has 11 residues. V lost 6 bases and J lost 7, with 6 bases in between. CDR3 DNA: TGTGCCAGCAGAGAGAACGGGGAGCTGTTTTTT. It specifies CASRENGELFF.

The V call is TRBV19, the J call TRBJ2-1; the D gene is possibly TRBD1 (6 bases). Germline CDR1 reads LNHDA; CDR2 reads SQIVND (reference sequence). Deletions cut 10 bases from V and 9 bases from J, with 19 bases between. The CDR3 covers 13 residues. In DNA, the CDR3 is TGTGCCACTATACCCCAGGGGAGTCGTGAGCAGTTCTTC. This translates into CATIPQGSREQFF.

CDR3 DNA: TGCGCCAGCAGCTATAGTGGGGCGGCCAGCATTCAGTACTTC. Residues: CASSYSGAASIQYF. This chain connects TRBV5-1 to TRBJ2-4; D possibly corresponds to TRBD1 (5 bases). The CDR3 contains 14 residues. V was trimmed by 3 bases and J by 9 bases, leaving 16 bases between them. The germline CDR1 and CDR2 sequences are SGHRS and YFSETQ.

The CDR3: CASSVAGAGTEAFF. Here the CDR3 DNA reads TGTGCCAGCAGCGTCGCAGGGGCGGGAACTGAAGCTTTCTTT. V and J are TRBV7-8 and TRBJ1-1; the D gene is possibly TRBD1 (6 bases). The CDR3 has 14 residues. Deletions cut 5 bases from V and 5 bases from J, with 15 bases between. Germline assignment: CDR1 SGHVS and CDR2 FQNEAQ.

The chain recombines TRBV15 with TRBJ2-3, with 8 bases matching TRBD1. The V and J ends lost 2 bases and 4 bases, in that order; junction bases with no gene match: 14. Germline V gene sequence: CDR1 LNHNV, CDR2 YYDKDF (reference sequence). The CDR3 consists of 18 residues. CDR3 sequence reads: CATSRLRTGLIFADTQYF. CDR3 DNA sequence: TGTGCCACCAGCAGACTGCGGACAGGGCTAATCTTTGCAGATACGCAGTATTTT.

This chain links TRBV30 with TRBJ2-3; no clear D. CDR1 is GTSNPN and CDR2 is SVGIG in the germline V gene (reference sequence). Trimming took 3 bases from V and 4 from J, leaving 11 bases between them. This CDR3 spans 13 amino acids. The CDR3 region is CAWRRLRADTQYF. The CDR3 coding sequence is TGTGCCTGGAGACGCCTTAGGGCAGATACGCAGTATTTT. The full variable domain, in which reference TRBV30 and TRBJ2-3 provide the parts outside the CDR3, is SQTIHQWPATLVQPVGSPLSLECTVEGTSNPNLYWYRQAAGRGLQLLFYSVGIGQISSEVPQNLSASRPQDRQFILSSKKLLLSDSGFYLCAWRRLRADTQYFGPGTRLTVL.

The CDR3 region is CASSSGTAANYGYTF. As DNA, the CDR3 is TGTGCCAGCAGTTCCGGGACAGCCGCTAACTATGGCTACACCTTC. This chain links TRBV27 with TRBJ1-2, with 7 bases identical to TRBD1. With 4 bases clipped from V and 0 bases from J, the junction kept 5 bases outside the gene matches. CDR1 MNHEY and CDR2 SMNVEV come from the germline V gene (reference sequence). This CDR3 is 15 amino acids long.

V usage is TRBV20-1 and J usage is TRBJ2-7, with a possible D match to TRBD1 (5 bases). The germline CDR1 and CDR2 sequences are DFQATT and SNEGSKA (reference sequence). V was cut by 6 bases and J by 4 bases, with 10 bases left in between. The CDR3 covers 11 residues. CDR3 sequence reads: CSAGAVYEQYF. The CDR3 nucleotides read TGCAGTGCAGGGGCAGTTTACGAGCAGTACTTC.

The gene calls are TRBV10-1 and TRBJ1-5; maybe TRBD1 (5 bases). Germline V gene lookup returns CDR1 WNHNN and CDR2 SYGVQD (reference sequence). Trimming removed 11 bases from V and 5 bases from J, with 16 bases in between. CDR3 length: 13 amino acids. CDR3 bases: TGCGCCGGAGCTTCGGGGGGGGATCAGCCCCAGCATTTT. Translated: CAGASGGDQPQHF.

There are many counts of this clone. This chain uses TRBV5-1 with TRBJ1-1; D might be TRBD1 (5 bases). Deletions cut 0 bases from V and 0 bases from J, with 12 bases between. The germline CDR1 and CDR2 sequences are SGHRS and YFSETQ. The CDR3 has 16 residues. The CDR3 is CASSLAAGLMNTEAFF. The CDR3 DNA reads TGCGCCAGCAGCTTGGCCGCAGGGTTAATGAACACTGAAGCTTTCTTT. The whole variable domain, remainder taken from reference TRBV5-1 and TRBJ1-1, is KAGVTQTPRYLIKTRGQQVTLSCSPISGHRSVSWYQQTPGQGLQFLFEYFSETQRNKGNFPGRFSGRQFSNSRSEMNVSTLELGDSALYLCASSLAAGLMNTEAFFGQGTRLTVV.

This clone has a count of ten or more. This sequence joins TRBV27 and TRBJ2-2; D gene ambiguous. Germline V lookup: CDR1 MNHEY, CDR2 SMNVEV (reference sequence). V lost 6 bases and J lost 0, with 8 bases in between. The CDR3 loop spans 14 amino acids. CDR3 DNA sequence: TGTGCCAGCAGGCGACAATCGAACACCGGGGAGCTGTTTTTT. Translating gives CASRRQSNTGELFF.

This clone was observed many times. The V gene is TRBV11-3, the J gene TRBJ2-5; D is perhaps TRBD1 (7 bases). The germline CDR1 and CDR2 sequences are SGHNT and YENEEA. The CDR3 has 15 amino acids. The ends were cut back, 3 bases at V and 0 bases at J, with 11 bases in the middle. CDR3: CASSLGGQYQETQYF. The CDR3 DNA is TGTGCCAGCAGCTTGGGGGGACAGTACCAAGAGACCCAGTACTTC.

This clone has only a few counts. One end of the junction varies from germline; a read error may be responsible. The V call is TRBV6-1, the J call TRBJ2-1; 9 bases map to TRBD1. Germline CDR1 MNHNS, CDR2 SASEGT. This CDR3 has 15 residues. The DNA for the CDR3 is TGTGCCAGCAGAGAAGGACAGGGGATCTACAATGAGCAGTTCTTC. Translated, it gives CASREGQGIYNEQFF.

The rearrangement links TRBV28 to TRBJ2-1; the match to TRBD2 covers 9 bases. The CDR3 runs to 17 residues. Unmatched junction bases numbered 14, after V lost 11 bases and J lost 0 bases. Germline-derived CDR1 and CDR2 are MDHEN and SYDVKM. The CDR3 DNA sequence: TGTGCCTCCAAGGGCGGGGGGGTGATTAACTCCTACAATGAGCAGTTCTTC. It encodes CASKGGGVINSYNEQFF.

This clone showed up just a few times. This chain connects TRBV15 to TRBJ2-1; the match to TRBD2 covers 11 bases. Trimming removed 5 bases from V and 4 bases from J; junction bases left unmatched: 4. Germline V gives CDR1 LNHNV, CDR2 YYDKDF (reference sequence). The CDR3 is made up of 15 amino acids. The CDR3 DNA reads TGTGCCACCAGCTCACGACTAGCGGGGTACAATGAGCAGTTCTTC. This encodes CATSSRLAGYNEQFF.

The rearrangement uses TRBV15 and TRBJ1-5; no reliable D call. V lost 3 bases and J 9 bases, leaving 15 bases between the germline ends. Germline V lookup: CDR1 LNHNV, CDR2 YYDKDF (reference sequence). There are 14 residues in the CDR3. CDR3 DNA: TGTGCCACCAGCAGCGGAGGGTCACCTACGCCCCAGCATTTT. This translates into CATSSGGSPTPQHF. Full variable domain (outside the CDR3, taken from reference TRBV15 and TRBJ1-5): DAMVIQNPRYQVTQFGKPVTLSCSQTLNHNVMYWYQQKSSQAPKLLFHYYDKDFNNEADTPDNFQSRRPNTSFCFLDIRSPGLGDTAMYLCATSSGGSPTPQHFGDGTRLSIL.

This sequence joins TRBV21-1 and TRBJ2-4; no DNA check was done on the table's D call, TRBD1. TRBV21-1 represents a pseudogene. The CDR3 runs to 14 residues. CDR3 sequence (DNA): TGTGCCAGCAGCAAAAGGGGGTTCCGGGACATTCAGTACTTC. Residues: CASSKRGFRDIQYF.

This sequence joins TRBV5-1 and TRBJ2-7, with 7 nucleotides matching TRBD1. The V and J ends lost 0 bases and 0 bases, in that order; junction bases with no gene match: 6. This CDR3 has 16 residues. Germline V CDR1 and CDR2: SGHRS, YFSETQ. CDR3 residues: CASSLVGQTISYEQYF. The CDR3 DNA reads TGCGCCAGCAGCTTGGTGGGACAGACGATCTCCTACGAGCAGTACTTC.

CDR3 DNA: TGTGCCAGCAGCAGAAGAGCCGGGGGGGCCGGGGATGAGCAGTTCTTC. It is translated as CASSRRAGGAGDEQFF. The rearrangement uses TRBV4-2 and TRBJ2-1, with TRBD2 matching 8 bases. Germline V gives CDR1 LGHNA, CDR2 YNFKEQ. V lost 5 bases to trimming and J lost 8 bases; unmatched junction nucleotides: 14. The CDR3 runs 16 residues.

This clone was counted a few times. The chain couples TRBV19 to TRBJ2-2; 8 bases align to TRBD1. The CDR3 length is 15 residues. V trimming: 4 bases; J trimming: 6 bases; junction bases outside the gene matches: 7. Germline V gene lookup returns CDR1 LNHDA and CDR2 SQIVND (reference sequence). CDR3 nucleotides: TGTGCCAGTAGTACAGACAGGGGTTGGGCCGGGGAGCTGTTTTTT. Encoded protein: CASSTDRGWAGELFF.

This clone occurred once. The chain carries TRBV19 and TRBJ2-3; 9 bases agree with TRBD2. The V segment lost 7 bases and the J segment 2 bases; nucleotides outside the gene matches: 7. CDR3 length equals 15 residues. Per the germline V gene, CDR1 is LNHDA and CDR2 is SQIVND (reference sequence). CDR3 protein: CASTHPSGNTDTQYF. The CDR3 DNA reads as TGTGCCAGTACCCACCCTAGCGGGAACACAGATACGCAGTATTTT.